Included here is one T cell receptor beta chain sequence, with context. Its antigen is unknown. Treatment reported: oral pan-JAK inhibitor, 5-10 mg twice daily. In each case, RNA was isolated and then reverse transcribed into cDNA as the sequencing template. The table came from immunoSEQ multiplex PCR; TCRdb's copy has only in-frame clones and leaves some out. The sample lists 110,000 or so clones, roughly 63% occurring once. This specimen comes from a study of CD8+ T cells in alopecia areata. Study-level background: Percent of scalp involved defined treated patients' severity scores. Study results and limitations: Scalp lesions, especially in alopecia totalis/universalis, had higher clonality than normal scalp.

Trimming removed 4 bases from V and 6 bases from J, with 13 bases in between. This CDR3 is built from 12 residues. Germline V CDR1 and CDR2: GTSNPN, SVGIG (reference sequence). This clonotype originated in a human donor with alopecia areata. Sequencing was performed on CD8+ T cells sorted from blood, taken at week 4, from a patient treated with tofacitinib. The chain uses TRBV30 and TRBJ2-7; the D is unclear. CDR3 region: CAWTYDGPEQYF. As DNA, the CDR3 is TGTGCCTGGACTTACGACGGACCCGAGCAGTACTTC. The full variable domain, its missing parts supplied by reference TRBV30 and TRBJ2-7, is SQTIHQWPATLVQPVGSPLSLECTVEGTSNPNLYWYRQAAGRGLQLLFYSVGIGQISSEVPQNLSASRPQDRQFILSSKKLLLSDSGFYLCAWTYDGPEQYFGPGTRLTVT.